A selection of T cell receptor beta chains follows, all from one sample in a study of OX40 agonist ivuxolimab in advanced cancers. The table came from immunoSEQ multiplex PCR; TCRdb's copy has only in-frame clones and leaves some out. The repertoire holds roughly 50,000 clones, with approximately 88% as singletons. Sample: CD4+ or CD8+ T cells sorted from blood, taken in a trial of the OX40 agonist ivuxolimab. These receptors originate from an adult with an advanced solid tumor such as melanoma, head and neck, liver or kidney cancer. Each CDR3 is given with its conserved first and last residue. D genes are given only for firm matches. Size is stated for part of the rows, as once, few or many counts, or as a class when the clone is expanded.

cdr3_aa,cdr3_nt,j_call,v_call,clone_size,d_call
CASSQDTGTDTQYF,TGCGCCAGCAGCCAAGATACAGGCACAGATACGCAGTATTTT,TRBJ2-3,TRBV4-3,-,-
CASSLVGLGMDTQYF,TGTGCCAGCAGCTTAGTGGGCCTTGGGATGGATACGCAGTATTTT,TRBJ2-3,TRBV7-9,-,-
CASSGRLAGELGQYF,TGTGCCAGCAGTGGCCGACTAGCGGGAGAATTAGGCCAGTACTTC,TRBJ2-5,TRBV6-1,-,TRBD2
CASSFSADGDTQYF,TGTGCCAGCAGCTTTTCCGCCGACGGGGATACGCAGTATTTT,TRBJ2-3,TRBV5-4,-,-
CASSVGEGTFSLANYGYTF,TGTGCCAGCAGCGTAGGAGAAGGGACCTTTTCCCTAGCTAACTATGGCTACACCTTC,TRBJ1-2,TRBV9,-,-
CASSLASRETEQFF,TGCGCCAGCAGCTTGGCCAGCAGGGAGACGGAGCAGTTCTTC,TRBJ2-1,TRBV5-1,-,-
CASSPGLAGGPGELFF,TGCGCCAGCAGCCCGGGACTAGCGGGGGGGCCCGGGGAGCTGTTTTTT,TRBJ2-2,TRBV5-1,-,TRBD2
CASSVQGGGSDTQYF,TGTGCCAGCAGTGTACAGGGTGGAGGGTCAGATACGCAGTATTTT,TRBJ2-3,TRBV28,-,-
CASSLKEKLFF,TGTGCCAGCAGTTTGAAAGAAAAACTGTTTTTT,TRBJ1-4,TRBV28,-,-
CASNTRTGQGGDTQYF,TGTGCCAGCAACACACGGACGGGACAGGGGGGAGATACGCAGTATTTT,TRBJ2-3,TRBV2,-,TRBD1
CATKYSSYNEQFF,TGTGCCACGAAATACTCGTCCTACAATGAGCAGTTCTTC,TRBJ2-1,TRBV2,-,-
CASSPLGAGESSEQYF,TGTGCCAGCAGTCCATTGGGAGCGGGAGAATCGAGCGAGCAGTACTTC,TRBJ2-7,TRBV27,-,TRBD2
CASSSGTGPYGYTF,TGTGCCAGCAGCTCCGGGACAGGGCCTTATGGCTACACCTTC,TRBJ1-2,TRBV13,-,TRBD1
CASSIVPGTSGGYEQFF,TGTGCCAGTAGTATAGTCCCCGGGACTAGCGGGGGGTATGAGCAGTTCTTC,TRBJ2-1,TRBV19,-,TRBD2
CASSLGLGQGSGELFF,TGCGCCAGCAGCTTGGGTCTAGGACAGGGCAGCGGGGAGCTGTTTTTT,TRBJ2-2,TRBV5-1,-,TRBD1
CASSLGRNQPQHF,TGTGCCAGCAGCTTAGGACGGAATCAGCCCCAGCATTTT,TRBJ1-5,TRBV5-8,-,-
CASRAGITPANEQFF,TGTGCCAGTAGGGCGGGGATCACTCCCGCCAATGAGCAGTTCTTC,TRBJ2-1,TRBV19,-,-
CASSFARGVQPQHF,TGTGCCAGCAGTTTCGCCAGGGGGGTTCAGCCCCAGCATTTT,TRBJ1-5,TRBV6-6,-,TRBD1
CAISESTGMNTEAFF,TGTGCCATCAGTGAGTCGACAGGGATGAACACTGAAGCTTTCTTT,TRBJ1-1,TRBV10-3,-,TRBD1
CASSRPGGNEKLFF,TGTGCCAGCAGTCGTCCAGGGGGTAATGAAAAACTGTTTTTT,TRBJ1-4,TRBV25-1,-,TRBD1
CASSEALVLAGADEQYF,TGTGCCAGCAGTGAAGCGCTCGTACTAGCGGGAGCCGACGAGCAGTACTTC,TRBJ2-7,TRBV6-1,-,TRBD2
CASSWGGRKNTEAFF,TGTGCCAGCAGCTGGGGTGGGCGTAAGAACACTGAAGCTTTCTTT,TRBJ1-1,TRBV27,-,-
CASSIGSGSFFGSYNEQFF,TGTGCCAGTAGTATAGGTAGCGGGAGCTTTTTCGGCTCCTACAATGAGCAGTTCTTC,TRBJ2-1,TRBV19,-,TRBD2
CASSPGRQETQYF,TGTGCCAGCAGCCCAGGCAGGCAAGAGACCCAGTACTTC,TRBJ2-5,TRBV7-2,-,-
CASSLDPAGAETQYF,TGTGCCAGCAGCTTAGACCCAGCGGGAGCGGAGACCCAGTACTTC,TRBJ2-5,TRBV7-8,-,TRBD2
CSVEVTGTGDSYEQYF,TGCAGCGTTGAGGTTACCGGGACAGGGGACTCCTACGAGCAGTACTTC,TRBJ2-7,TRBV29-1,-,TRBD1
CASSPALGSSGNTIYF,TGTGCCAGCTCACCGGCCTTAGGCAGCTCTGGAAACACCATATATTTT,TRBJ1-3,TRBV18,medium-sized,-
CASSSVRLANTGELFF,TGTGCCAGCAGCTCGGTTCGGCTAGCGAACACCGGGGAGCTGTTTTTT,TRBJ2-2,TRBV5-4,-,-
CASSLGWTSESSYNEQFF,TGTGCCAGCAGCTTAGGGTGGACTAGCGAGAGCTCCTACAATGAGCAGTTCTTC,TRBJ2-1,TRBV7-9,-,TRBD2
CASSWGAGKSTDTQYF,TGCGCCAGCAGCTGGGGAGCAGGGAAGAGCACAGATACGCAGTATTTT,TRBJ2-3,TRBV5-1,-,-
CASTVAGDSYNEQFF,TGTGCCAGCACCGTAGCGGGAGATAGCTACAATGAGCAGTTCTTC,TRBJ2-1,TRBV9,-,TRBD2
CATSSFGTGVSGELFF,TGTGCCACCAGCAGTTTTGGGACAGGGGTTTCCGGGGAGCTGTTTTTT,TRBJ2-2,TRBV15,-,TRBD1
CASSPTGVNTEAFF,TGCGCCAGCAGCCCGACAGGGGTTAACACTGAAGCTTTCTTT,TRBJ1-1,TRBV4-1,-,TRBD1
CASQTATNEKLFF,TGCGCCAGTCAGACAGCAACTAATGAAAAACTGTTTTTT,TRBJ1-4,TRBV5-1,-,-
CASSVETAGVSNEKLFF,TGTGCCAGCAGTGTCGAGACGGCCGGCGTTAGTAATGAAAAACTGTTTTTT,TRBJ1-4,TRBV2,-,-
CASSLSGTGQETQYF,TGTGCCAGCAGCTTAAGTGGGACAGGTCAAGAGACCCAGTACTTC,TRBJ2-5,TRBV7-3,-,TRBD1
CASSPAGTVTGEQYF,TGTGCCAGCAGCCCCGCCGGGACAGTCACCGGGGAGCAGTACTTC,TRBJ2-7,TRBV7-3,few,TRBD1
CASSNLQGGTDTQYF,TGCGCCAGCAGCAATTTACAGGGAGGCACAGATACGCAGTATTTT,TRBJ2-3,TRBV4-1,-,-
CSVAASQGDTEAFF,TGCAGCGTTGCAGCTTCGCAGGGGGACACTGAAGCTTTCTTT,TRBJ1-1,TRBV29-1,-,TRBD1
CASSSTGLSYGYTF,TGTGCCAGCAGCTCAACGGGTCTTTCATATGGCTACACCTTC,TRBJ1-2,TRBV5-4,-,-
CASSWGQVASYNSPLHF,TGTGCCAGCAGCTGGGGACAGGTCGCCTCCTATAATTCACCCCTCCACTTT,TRBJ1-6,TRBV5-6,once,TRBD1
CASSFPESGASTDTQYF,TGTGCCAGCAGTTTCCCCGAATCAGGGGCTAGCACAGATACGCAGTATTTT,TRBJ2-3,TRBV28,-,-
CASSLMGQGLSNEQFF,TGTGCCAGCAGCTTAATGGGGCAGGGACTTTCGAATGAGCAGTTCTTC,TRBJ2-1,TRBV7-3,-,-
CASSSRAGTQPQHF,TGTGCCAGTAGTTCGCGGGCGGGGACTCAGCCCCAGCATTTT,TRBJ1-5,TRBV19,-,-
CASSLSATGNTIYF,TGTGCCAGCAGCTTGTCCGCCACTGGAAACACCATATATTTT,TRBJ1-3,TRBV5-4,-,-